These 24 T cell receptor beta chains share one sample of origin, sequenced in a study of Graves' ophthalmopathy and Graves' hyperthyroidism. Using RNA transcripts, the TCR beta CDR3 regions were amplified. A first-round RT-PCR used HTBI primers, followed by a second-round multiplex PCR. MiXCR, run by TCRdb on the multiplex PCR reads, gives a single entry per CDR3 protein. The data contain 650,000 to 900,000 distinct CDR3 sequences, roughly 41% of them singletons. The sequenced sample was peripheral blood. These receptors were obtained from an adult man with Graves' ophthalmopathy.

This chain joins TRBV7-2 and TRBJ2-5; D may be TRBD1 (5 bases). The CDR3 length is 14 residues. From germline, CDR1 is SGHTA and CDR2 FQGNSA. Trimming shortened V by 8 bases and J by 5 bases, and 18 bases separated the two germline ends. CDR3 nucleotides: TGTGCCAGCTCACCGACAGAGCCTAGGGAGACCCAGTACTTC. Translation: CASSPTEPRETQYF.

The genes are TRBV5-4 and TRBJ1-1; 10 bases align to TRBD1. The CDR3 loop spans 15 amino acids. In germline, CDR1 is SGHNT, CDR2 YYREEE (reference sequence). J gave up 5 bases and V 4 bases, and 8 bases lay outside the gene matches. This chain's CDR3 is CASSPRGQGSTEAFF. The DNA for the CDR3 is TGTGCCAGCAGCCCCCGGGGACAGGGGTCGACTGAAGCTTTCTTT.

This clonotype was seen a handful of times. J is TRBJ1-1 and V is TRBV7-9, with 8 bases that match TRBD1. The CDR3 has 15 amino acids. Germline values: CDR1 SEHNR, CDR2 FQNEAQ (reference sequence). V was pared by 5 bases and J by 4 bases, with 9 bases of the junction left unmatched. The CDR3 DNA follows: TGTGCCAGCAGCATGGACAGGGTTCAATCCACTGAAGCTTTCTTT. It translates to CASSMDRVQSTEAFF.

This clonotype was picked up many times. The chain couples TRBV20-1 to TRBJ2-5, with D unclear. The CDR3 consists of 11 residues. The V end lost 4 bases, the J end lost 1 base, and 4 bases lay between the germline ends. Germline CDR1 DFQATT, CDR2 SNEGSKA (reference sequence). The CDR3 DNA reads TGCAGTGCTATGGTCCAAGAGACCCAGTACTTC. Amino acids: CSAMVQETQYF.

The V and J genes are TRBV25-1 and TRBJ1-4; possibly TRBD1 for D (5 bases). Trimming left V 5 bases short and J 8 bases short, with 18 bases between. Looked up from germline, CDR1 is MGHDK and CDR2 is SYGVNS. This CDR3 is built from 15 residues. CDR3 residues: CASSLLGGVGEKLFF. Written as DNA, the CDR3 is TGTGCCAGCAGTTTACTCGGGGGAGTCGGGGAAAAACTGTTTTTT.

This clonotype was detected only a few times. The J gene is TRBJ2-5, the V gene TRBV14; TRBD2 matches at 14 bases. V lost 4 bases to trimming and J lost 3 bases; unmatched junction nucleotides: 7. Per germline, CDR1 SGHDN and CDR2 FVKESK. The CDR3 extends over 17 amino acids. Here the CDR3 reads CASSRRVGLAGEETQYF. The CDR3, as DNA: TGTGCCAGCAGCCGGCGAGTGGGACTAGCGGGAGAAGAGACCCAGTACTTC.

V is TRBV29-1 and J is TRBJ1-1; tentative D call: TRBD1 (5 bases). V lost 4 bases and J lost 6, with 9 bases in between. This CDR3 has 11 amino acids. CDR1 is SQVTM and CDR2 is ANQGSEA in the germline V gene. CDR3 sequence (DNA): TGCAGCGTTGTCGGGGGGGCTGAAGCTTTCTTT. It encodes CSVVGGAEAFF.

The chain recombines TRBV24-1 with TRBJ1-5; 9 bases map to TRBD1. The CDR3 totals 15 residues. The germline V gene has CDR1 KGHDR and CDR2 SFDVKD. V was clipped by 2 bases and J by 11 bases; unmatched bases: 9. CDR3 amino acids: CATSDSTGGEETQHF. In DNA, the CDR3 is TGTGCCACCAGTGATTCGACAGGGGGGGAAGAGACCCAGCATTTT.

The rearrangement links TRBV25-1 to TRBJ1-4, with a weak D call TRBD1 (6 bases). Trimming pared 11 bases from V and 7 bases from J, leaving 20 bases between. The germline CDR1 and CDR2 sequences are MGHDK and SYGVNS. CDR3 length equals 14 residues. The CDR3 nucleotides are TGTGCCTGGGGGACTAGCGGGGGCGGTGAAAAACTGTTTTTT. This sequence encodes CAWGTSGGGEKLFF. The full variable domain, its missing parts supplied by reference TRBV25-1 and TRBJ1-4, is EADIYQTPRYLVIGTGKKITLECSQTMGHDKMYWYQQDPGMELHLIHYSYGVNSTEKGDLSSESTVSRIRTEHFPLTLESARPSHTSQYLCAWGTSGGGEKLFFGSGTQLSVL.

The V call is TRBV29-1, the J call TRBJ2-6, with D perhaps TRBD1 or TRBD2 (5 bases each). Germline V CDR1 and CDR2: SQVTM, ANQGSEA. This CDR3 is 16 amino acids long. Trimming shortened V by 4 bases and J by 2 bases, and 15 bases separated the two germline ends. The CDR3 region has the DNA TGCAGCGTTGTGGGGGTGAGGAACACTGGGGCCAACGTCCTGACTTTC. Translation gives CSVVGVRNTGANVLTF.

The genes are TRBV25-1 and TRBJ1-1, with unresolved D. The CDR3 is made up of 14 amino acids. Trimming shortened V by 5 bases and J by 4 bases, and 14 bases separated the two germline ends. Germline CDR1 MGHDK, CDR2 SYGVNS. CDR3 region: CASSLQNPTTEAFF. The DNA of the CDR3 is TGTGCCAGCAGTCTCCAGAATCCCACCACTGAAGCTTTCTTT.

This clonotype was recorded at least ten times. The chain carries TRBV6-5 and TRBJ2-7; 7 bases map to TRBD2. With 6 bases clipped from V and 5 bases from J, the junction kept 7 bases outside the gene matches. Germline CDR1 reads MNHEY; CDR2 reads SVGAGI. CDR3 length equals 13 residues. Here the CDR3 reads CASRKGTNNEQYF. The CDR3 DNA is TGTGCCAGCAGGAAGGGGACTAACAACGAGCAGTACTTC.

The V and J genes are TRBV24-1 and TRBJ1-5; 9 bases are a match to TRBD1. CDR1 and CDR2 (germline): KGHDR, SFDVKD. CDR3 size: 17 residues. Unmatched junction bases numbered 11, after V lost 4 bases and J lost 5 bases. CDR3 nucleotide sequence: TGTGCCACCAGTGACCCAGGGACAGGGAGGGACCATCAGCCCCAGCATTTT. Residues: CATSDPGTGRDHQPQHF.

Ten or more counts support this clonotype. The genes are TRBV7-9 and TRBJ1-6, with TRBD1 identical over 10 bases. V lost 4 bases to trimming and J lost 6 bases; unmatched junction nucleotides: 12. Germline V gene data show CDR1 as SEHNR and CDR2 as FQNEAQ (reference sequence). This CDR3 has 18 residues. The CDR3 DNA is TGTGCCAGCAGCTCCGAGATGACAGGGGGCGTAGGTAATTCACCCCTCCACTTT. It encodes CASSSEMTGGVGNSPLHF.

CDR3 nucleotide sequence: TGTGCCATCAGTGAGTCCAGGTCCACAGATACGCAGTATTTT. Residues: CAISESRSTDTQYF. This chain uses TRBV10-3 with TRBJ2-3; D is unclear. Trimming shortened V by 0 bases and J by 2 bases, and 6 bases separated the two germline ends. This CDR3 region has 14 residues. CDR1 and CDR2 from the germline V gene are ENHRY and SYGVKD.

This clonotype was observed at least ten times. As DNA, the CDR3 is TGCAGCGTGGGGGGGACATCCAGCAATCAGCCCCAGCATTTT. Encoded protein: CSVGGTSSNQPQHF. J is TRBJ1-5 and V is TRBV29-1; a possible D gene is TRBD1 (6 bases). V shed 6 bases and J shed 1 base, with 13 bases lying between them. This CDR3 is 14 amino acids long. Germline CDR1 and CDR2: SQVTM and ANQGSEA. Together with reference TRBV29-1 and TRBJ1-5, the CDR3 gives the full variable domain: SAVISQKPSRDICQRGTSLTIQCQVDSQVTMMFWYRQQPGQSLTLIATANQGSEATYESGFVIDKFPISRPNLTFSTLTVSNMSPEDSSIYLCSVGGTSSNQPQHFGDGTRLSIL.

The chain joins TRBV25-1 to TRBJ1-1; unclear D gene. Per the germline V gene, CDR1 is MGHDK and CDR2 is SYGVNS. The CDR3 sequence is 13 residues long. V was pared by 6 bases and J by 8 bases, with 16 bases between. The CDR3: CASSQWALGEAFF. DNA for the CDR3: TGTGCCAGCAGCCAATGGGCCCTGGGGGAAGCTTTCTTT.

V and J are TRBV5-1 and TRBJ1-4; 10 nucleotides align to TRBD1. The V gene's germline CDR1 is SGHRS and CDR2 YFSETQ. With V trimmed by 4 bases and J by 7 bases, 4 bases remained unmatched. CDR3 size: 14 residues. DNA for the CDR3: TGCGCCAGCAGCCCGGGGACAGGGGCTGAAAAACTGTTTTTT. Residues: CASSPGTGAEKLFF.

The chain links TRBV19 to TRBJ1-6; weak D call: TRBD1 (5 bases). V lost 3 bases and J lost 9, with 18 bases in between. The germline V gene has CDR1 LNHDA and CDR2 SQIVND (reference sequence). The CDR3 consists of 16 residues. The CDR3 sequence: CASSILPRAGTSPLHF. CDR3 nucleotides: TGTGCCAGTAGTATTCTTCCTCGGGCAGGGACTTCACCCCTCCACTTT. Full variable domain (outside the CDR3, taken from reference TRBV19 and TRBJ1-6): DGGITQSPKYLFRKEGQNVTLSCEQNLNHDAMYWYRQDPGQGLRLIYYSQIVNDFQKGDIAEGYSVSREKKESFPLTVTSAQKNPTAFYLCASSILPRAGTSPLHFGNGTRLTVT.

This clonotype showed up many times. CDR3 sequence: CASSLGGSTVNTEAFF. CDR3 sequence (DNA): TGCGCCAGCAGCTTGGGCGGTAGCACAGTGAACACTGAAGCTTTCTTT. The chain joins TRBV5-1 to TRBJ1-1; unclear D gene. The CDR3 sequence is 16 residues long. With 0 bases removed from V and 0 bases from J, the gap between germline ends came to 12 bases. The germline V gene encodes CDR1 SGHRS and CDR2 YFSETQ.

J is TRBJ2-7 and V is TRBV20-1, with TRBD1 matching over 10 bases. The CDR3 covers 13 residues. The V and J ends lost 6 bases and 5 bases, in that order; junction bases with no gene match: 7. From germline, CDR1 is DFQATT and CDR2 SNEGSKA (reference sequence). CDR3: CSAHRDRGNEQYF. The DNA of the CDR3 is TGCAGTGCGCACCGGGACAGGGGTAACGAGCAGTACTTC.

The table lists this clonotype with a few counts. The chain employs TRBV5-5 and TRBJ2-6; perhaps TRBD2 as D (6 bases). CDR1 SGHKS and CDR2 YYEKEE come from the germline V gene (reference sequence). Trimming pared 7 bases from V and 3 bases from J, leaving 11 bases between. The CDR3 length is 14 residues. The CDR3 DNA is TGTGCCAGCTTGGGAGGCCTTGGGGCCAACGTCCTGACTTTC. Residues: CASLGGLGANVLTF.

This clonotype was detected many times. The CDR3 DNA reads as TGTGCCAGCAGCTTATGGGGCGGACAAGAGACCCAGTACTTC. Translating it yields CASSLWGGQETQYF. The chain joins TRBV7-3 to TRBJ2-5; TRBD1 is a possible D gene (5 bases). Looked up from germline, CDR1 is SGHTA and CDR2 is FQGTGA. V was trimmed by 2 bases and J by 2 bases, leaving 9 bases between them. The CDR3 spans 14 residues.

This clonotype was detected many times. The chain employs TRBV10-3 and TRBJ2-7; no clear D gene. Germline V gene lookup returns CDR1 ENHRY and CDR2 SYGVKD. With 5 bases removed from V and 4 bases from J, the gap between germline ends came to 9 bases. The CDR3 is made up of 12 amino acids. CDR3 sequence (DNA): TGTGCCATCAGTAGCAATTTATACGAGCAGTACTTC. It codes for CAISSNLYEQYF.